These 30 T cell receptor beta chains originate from one sample sequenced in a study of beta chain features in type 1 diabetes (dated by TCRdb to 2016 to 2019). The study at large found these results: Type 1 diabetes patients showed a moderate but significant shortening of TCRB CDR3 length in all four CD4+ subsets.

The method behind the library was the immunoSEQ multiplex PCR assay. All of the isolated RNA was reverse transcribed with the High Capacity cDNA Reverse Transcription Kit, so expressed TCRB transcripts were sequenced. The clones in this table, taken by TCRdb from immuneACCESS, are in-frame only. Not every clone is retained; where verified, under half of the shortfall comes from an unresolved V gene, and the cause of the rest is unknown. This sample gives around 650,000 clones in total; 9.5% to 15% of them show up just once. Roughly 0.11% of the sample lies in the top ten. No antigen is known for these receptors. Sequenced sample: naive CD4+ T cells from blood. The cell subset or site label here, explained by the study, means: true naive CD4+ T cells. The receptors were gathered from a man aged 25 to 40 with type 1 diabetes.

V gene TRBV19 combines with J gene TRBJ2-3; D is perhaps TRBD1 or TRBD2 (5 bases each). CDR1 is LNHDA, CDR2 SQIVND, per germline (reference sequence). V lost 5 bases and J lost 8, with 17 bases in between. This CDR3 region has 14 residues. The CDR3 spells CASSSNLGAGTQYF. The CDR3 DNA is TGTGCCAGTAGTTCGAACCTCGGGGCTGGTACGCAGTATTTT. The full variable domain, in which reference TRBV19 and TRBJ2-3 provide the parts outside the CDR3, is DGGITQSPKYLFRKEGQNVTLSCEQNLNHDAMYWYRQDPGQGLRLIYYSQIVNDFQKGDIAEGYSVSREKKESFPLTVTSAQKNPTAFYLCASSSNLGAGTQYFGPGTRLTVL.

This clone was seen a few times. The chain employs TRBV11-2 and TRBJ1-2, with 8 bases identical to TRBD1. The CDR3 length is 12 residues. CDR1 SGHAT and CDR2 FQNNGV come from the germline V gene. V was pared by 10 bases and J by 5 bases, with 6 bases of the junction left unmatched. CDR3 DNA sequence: TGTGCCAAGCCGACAGGGGTGTATGGCTACACCTTC. It specifies CAKPTGVYGYTF.

This clone was picked up a small number of times. The chain carries TRBV7-9 and TRBJ2-2; D gene unclear. Germline V CDR1 and CDR2: SEHNR, FQNEAQ (reference sequence). With 4 bases removed from V and 4 bases from J, the gap between germline ends came to 10 bases. This CDR3 contains 14 residues. The CDR3 here is CASSSREITGELFF. In DNA, the CDR3 is TGTGCCAGCAGCTCTAGGGAAATCACCGGGGAGCTGTTTTTT.

This clone was picked up a small number of times. V is TRBV5-1 and J is TRBJ1-2, with a weak D call TRBD1 (6 bases). CDR1 and CDR2 from the germline V gene are SGHRS and YFSETQ. Trimming left V 7 bases short and J 4 bases short, with 14 bases between. The CDR3 has 13 residues. CDR3 bases: TGCGCCAGCCAGGGGATTCTACCCTATGGCTACACCTTC. Translating it yields CASQGILPYGYTF.

This clone was found a few times. The rearrangement uses TRBV5-1 and TRBJ2-5; 8 nucleotides line up with TRBD1. V lost 4 bases to trimming and J lost 4 bases; unmatched junction nucleotides: 9. The CDR3 sequence is 15 residues long. The germline V gene encodes CDR1 SGHRS and CDR2 YFSETQ. CDR3 protein: CASSLDRAEGETQYF. CDR3 coding DNA: TGCGCCAGCAGCCTGGACAGGGCCGAGGGAGAGACCCAGTACTTC.

This clone came up a few times. The rearrangement uses TRBV5-6 and TRBJ1-2; D ambiguous. Germline V lookup: CDR1 SGHDT, CDR2 YYEEEE. This CDR3 is 12 amino acids long. The V gene lost 1 base and the J gene lost 8 bases, with 9 bases spanning the gap. The CDR3, as DNA: TGTGCCAGCAGCTTGACGGGGAACGGCTACACCTTC. Protein: CASSLTGNGYTF.

This clone showed up just a few times. This chain joins TRBV29-1 and TRBJ2-7; possible D gene TRBD2, 7 bases. Trimming pared 7 bases from V and 0 bases from J, leaving 10 bases between. Germline V gene data show CDR1 as SQVTM and CDR2 as ANQGSEA. The CDR3 has 12 residues. This CDR3 reads CSAGGASYEQYF. CDR3 bases: TGCAGCGCTGGGGGGGCCTCCTACGAGCAGTACTTC.

The chain couples TRBV7-8 to TRBJ1-2, with D perhaps TRBD1 (5 bases). CDR3 length: 18 amino acids. Germline V CDR1 and CDR2: SGHVS, FQNEAQ. Trimming removed 5 bases at V and 8 bases at J, with 30 bases between. CDR3 residues: CASSTNGGTTPIGLGYTF. The CDR3 nucleotides are TGTGCCAGCAGCACCAACGGTGGGACGACCCCCATCGGGCTGGGCTACACCTTC.

The chain couples TRBV6-6 to TRBJ1-6, with 9 bases that match TRBD1. V gave up 6 bases and J gave up 9 bases; unmatched junction bases: 9. Germline lookup yields CDR1 MNHNY and CDR2 SVGAGI (reference sequence). There are 15 residues in the CDR3. The DNA of the CDR3 is TGTGCCAGCAGGAGGACAGGGGATGTGGGTTCACCCCTCCACTTT. Translation: CASRRTGDVGSPLHF.

In its sample, this clone was seen a few times. The rearrangement joins TRBV4-3 to TRBJ1-2; 7 nucleotides line up with TRBD1. V was pared by 2 bases and J by 2 bases, with 8 bases of the junction left unmatched. The CDR3 has 16 amino acids. Germline assignment: CDR1 LGHNA and CDR2 YSLEER. The CDR3 region is CASSQSGGQSNYGYTF. CDR3 coding DNA: TGCGCCAGCAGCCAAAGCGGGGGACAGTCGAACTATGGCTACACCTTC.

The V call is TRBV5-8, the J call TRBJ2-7; the D is unclear. The V and J ends lost 3 bases and 6 bases respectively, with 10 bases between them. The CDR3 sequence is 12 residues long. Germline V lookup: CDR1 SGHTS, CDR2 YDEGEE. The CDR3 DNA sequence: TGTGCCAGCAGCTCCCGGGCCCCCGAGCAGTACTTC. It specifies CASSSRAPEQYF.

This chain links TRBV27 with TRBJ1-4; TRBD1 matches 7 bases. V dropped 5 bases and J dropped 4; count of bases not matched to a gene: 4. This CDR3 is built from 14 residues. Looked up from germline, CDR1 is MNHEY and CDR2 is SMNVEV (reference sequence). CDR3 amino acids: CASSPGQVNEKLFF. In DNA form, the CDR3 reads TGTGCCAGCAGTCCAGGACAGGTTAATGAAAAACTGTTTTTT.

The gene calls are TRBV5-6 and TRBJ2-5, with 11 bases matching TRBD2. Trimming removed 4 bases from V and 7 bases from J; junction bases left unmatched: 9. Looked up from germline, CDR1 is SGHDT and CDR2 is YYEEEE. The CDR3 has 15 residues. CDR3 DNA sequence: TGTGCCAGCAGCACCATTAGCGGGGGGGCTGTGACCCAGTACTTC. This translates into CASSTISGGAVTQYF.

The chain uses TRBV5-4 and TRBJ2-3; D may be TRBD2 (5 bases). V was clipped by 4 bases and J by 2 bases, with 20 bases between them. The CDR3 is 17 residues long. Per germline, CDR1 SGHNT and CDR2 YYREEE (reference sequence). The CDR3 DNA reads TGTGCCAGCAGCCTTCTTTTAGGACGGCGGGCCACAGATACGCAGTATTTT. This codes for CASSLLLGRRATDTQYF.

This clone was observed a handful of times. The rearrangement uses TRBV7-8 and TRBJ2-2; no reliable D call. The length of the CDR3 is 16 residues. Deletions cut 0 bases from V and 4 bases from J, with 12 bases between. CDR1 is SGHVS, CDR2 FQNEAQ, per germline. CDR3 residues: CASSLAQRPGTGELFF. The CDR3 nucleotides are TGTGCCAGCAGCTTAGCACAACGCCCGGGCACCGGGGAGCTGTTTTTT. The complete variable domain, with remaining parts taken from reference TRBV7-8 and TRBJ2-2, reads GAGVSQSPRYKVAKRGQDVALRCDPISGHVSLFWYQQALGQGPEFLTYFQNEAQLDKSGLPSDRFFAERPEGSVSTLKIQRTQQEDSAVYLCASSLAQRPGTGELFFGEGSRLTVL.

This clone was picked up a small number of times. The chain recombines TRBV30 with TRBJ2-1, with 8 bases lining up with TRBD2. Per germline, CDR1 GTSNPN and CDR2 SVGIG (reference sequence). The trim removed 3 bases at V and 1 base at J, leaving 5 bases unmatched. The CDR3 sequence is 15 residues long. The DNA for the CDR3 is TGTGCCTGGAGATCAGGACTAGCATCCTACAATGAGCAGTTCTTC. Translation: CAWRSGLASYNEQFF.

The rearrangement links TRBV11-2 to TRBJ2-4; D tentatively reads TRBD1 or TRBD2 (5 bases each). Germline values: CDR1 SGHAT, CDR2 FQNNGV. This CDR3 is built from 19 residues. V shed 5 bases and J shed 0 bases, with 23 bases lying between them. The CDR3 nucleotides are TGTGCCAGCAGCCTGGGGACCGCTTTGGTCGATGTAGCCAAAAACATTCAGTACTTC. Translation: CASSLGTALVDVAKNIQYF.

This clone was observed a few times. The gene calls are TRBV30 and TRBJ2-7; unclear D gene. CDR3 length: 11 amino acids. V was pared by 2 bases and J by 1 base, with 3 bases between. CDR1 is GTSNPN, CDR2 SVGIG, per germline (reference sequence). As DNA, the CDR3 is TGTGCCTGGAGTATGTCCTACGAGCAGTACTTC. Its protein product is CAWSMSYEQYF.

The chain carries TRBV7-2 and TRBJ2-3, with a weak D call TRBD1 (5 bases). The V end was cut by 5 bases, the J end by 4 bases, with 19 bases between. The CDR3 has 16 residues. The germline gives CDR1 SGHTA, CDR2 FQGNSA. The DNA for the CDR3 is TGTGCCAGCAGCATACGGACACCCCTAACCTCAGATACGCAGTATTTT. This encodes CASSIRTPLTSDTQYF.

The chain links TRBV18 to TRBJ2-7, with a weak D call TRBD1 (5 bases). The length of the CDR3 is 16 residues. From germline, CDR1 is KGHSH and CDR2 LQKENI. Trimming stripped 3 bases from V and 2 bases from J, with 17 bases between. The CDR3 loop is CASSPQDMKVTYEQYF. Written as DNA, the CDR3 is TGTGCCAGCTCACCCCAGGACATGAAGGTCACCTACGAGCAGTACTTC.

The chain combines TRBV2 with TRBJ1-5; the match to TRBD1 covers 9 bases. Germline CDR1 reads SNHLY; CDR2 reads FYNNEI. The V gene end was trimmed by 6 bases and the J gene end by 6 bases; junction bases not matched to a gene: 3. CDR3 length: 13 amino acids. The CDR3 protein is CASRRTGAQPQHF. The CDR3 DNA is TGTGCCAGCAGACGGACAGGGGCTCAGCCCCAGCATTTT.

The rearrangement links TRBV7-2 to TRBJ1-5, with 7 bases matching TRBD1. After removal of 5 bases from V and 4 bases from J, the junction contained 5 bases not matched to a gene. Germline assignment: CDR1 SGHTA and CDR2 FQGNSA. The CDR3 is 14 amino acids. CDR3 in amino acids: CASSDRDRNQPQHF. The DNA of the CDR3 is TGTGCCAGCAGCGATAGGGACAGAAATCAGCCCCAGCATTTT. The full variable domain, with the rest looked up from reference TRBV7-2 and TRBJ1-5, is GAGVSQSPSNKVTEKGKDVELRCDPISGHTALYWYRQSLGQGLEFLIYFQGNSAPDKSGLPSDRFSAERTGGSVSTLTIQRTQQEDSAVYLCASSDRDRNQPQHFGDGTRLSIL.

This sequence joins TRBV6-1 and TRBJ2-7; D is uncertain. CDR3 length: 11 amino acids. Germline CDR1 and CDR2: MNHNS and SASEGT. Trimming stripped 3 bases from V and 2 bases from J, with 2 bases between. The CDR3 DNA sequence: TGTGCCAGCAGTGACCCCTACGAGCAGTACTTC. Its translation: CASSDPYEQYF.

CDR3 DNA sequence: TGCGCCAGCCGGACAGGAAAGTACAATTCACCCCTCCACTTT. Encoded protein: CASRTGKYNSPLHF. The chain links TRBV23-1 to TRBJ1-6, with 7 bases identical to TRBD1. TRBV23-1 belongs to the ORF category, with a function that is uncertain. The CDR3 spans 14 residues. V shed 8 bases, J shed 7 bases, and the junction held 8 bases outside the gene matches.

The chain couples TRBV4-2 to TRBJ2-7, with 12 bases lining up with TRBD2. Germline CDR1 reads LGHNA; CDR2 reads YNFKEQ. The V and J ends lost 0 bases and 4 bases, in that order; junction bases with no gene match: 4. The length of the CDR3 is 16 residues. CDR3 in amino acids: CASSQDPSGGEYEQYF. The CDR3 nucleotides are TGTGCCAGCAGCCAAGATCCTAGCGGGGGGGAATACGAGCAGTACTTC.

The V call is TRBV6-5, the J call TRBJ1-2, with D tentatively TRBD1 (6 bases). Trimming removed 5 bases from V and 8 bases from J, with 15 bases in between. The CDR3 consists of 13 residues. The germline V gene encodes CDR1 MNHEY and CDR2 SVGAGI. CDR3 DNA sequence: TGTGCCAGCAGTCCAACGGTTACAGGGGGCTACACCTTC. Translation: CASSPTVTGGYTF.

The genes are TRBV30 and TRBJ2-1, with a weak D call TRBD2 (6 bases). Germline values: CDR1 GTSNPN, CDR2 SVGIG (reference sequence). This CDR3 contains 13 residues. V was cut by 2 bases and J by 5 bases, with 10 bases left in between. This CDR3 is CAWSRGLDNEQFF. CDR3 coding DNA: TGTGCCTGGAGTCGGGGACTCGACAATGAGCAGTTCTTC.

V and J are TRBV7-2 and TRBJ2-3, with D unresolved. V dropped 4 bases and J dropped 4 bases, with 3 bases sitting between them. Germline V gene lookup returns CDR1 SGHTA and CDR2 FQGNSA. The CDR3 totals 11 residues. Here the CDR3 reads CASSSSDTQYF. CDR3 sequence (DNA): TGTGCCAGCAGCTCGTCAGATACGCAGTATTTT.

The CDR3 DNA is TGTGCCAGCAGCGTAGAGGGCTCTATGAACACTGAAGCTTTCTTT. Encoded protein: CASSVEGSMNTEAFF. V usage is TRBV9 and J usage is TRBJ1-1; no reliable D call. CDR1 and CDR2 from the germline V gene are SGDLS and YYNGEE. V dropped 0 bases and J dropped 0 bases, with 9 bases sitting between them. The CDR3 has 15 residues. The full variable domain, completed using reference TRBV9 and TRBJ1-1, is DSGVTQTPKHLITATGQRVTLRCSPRSGDLSVYWYQQSLDQGLQFLIQYYNGEERAKGNILERFSAQQFPDLHSELNLSSLELGDSALYFCASSVEGSMNTEAFFGQGTRLTVV.

The V call is TRBV28, the J call TRBJ2-2; maybe TRBD2 (5 bases). Trimming shortened V by 5 bases and J by 4 bases, and 11 bases separated the two germline ends. Looked up from germline, CDR1 is MDHEN and CDR2 is SYDVKM. The CDR3 runs 14 residues. Here the CDR3 reads CASSRRAGTGELFF. The CDR3 DNA sequence: TGTGCCAGCAGTCGGCGGGCGGGCACCGGGGAGCTGTTTTTT.